This T cell receptor beta chain appears in the sequencing data of a study of OX40 agonist ivuxolimab in advanced cancers. This clone was detected only a few times. Generated by immunoSEQ multiplex PCR, the TCRdb table keeps only in-frame clones and is missing some. The data contain about 40,000 clones, around 89% of them singletons. Sequenced material: CD4+ or CD8+ T cells sorted from blood, taken in a trial of the OX40 agonist ivuxolimab. This receptor was taken from an adult with an advanced solid tumor such as melanoma, head and neck, liver or kidney cancer.

CDR3 sequence: CASSSQGGLNIQYF. Written as DNA, the CDR3 is TGTGCCAGTAGCTCACAGGGAGGGCTCAACATTCAGTACTTC. The chain has TRBV19 and TRBJ2-4, with D perhaps matching TRBD2 (7 bases). CDR3 length equals 14 residues. Trimming took off 6 bases at V and 7 bases at J, with 16 bases between the two ends. CDR1 and CDR2 from the germline V gene are LNHDA and SQIVND (reference sequence).